These 24 T cell receptor beta chains were sequenced from one sample in a study of blood T cell repertoires in COVID-19. The table came from immunoSEQ multiplex PCR; TCRdb's copy has only in-frame clones and leaves some out. The sample has 200,000 or so clones; roughly 80% are singletons. The sequencing input was peripheral blood. The receptors were sampled from a woman older than 75 with acute or convalescent COVID-19.

The chain links TRBV5-1 to TRBJ1-1; D unclear. The CDR3 is 13 residues long. Per the germline V gene, CDR1 is SGHRS and CDR2 is YFSETQ. V dropped 0 bases and J dropped 6 bases, with 9 bases sitting between them. CDR3 residues: CASSLVEGAEAFF. The CDR3 DNA is TGCGCCAGCAGCTTGGTTGAGGGCGCTGAAGCTTTCTTT.

Only one count was recorded for this clone. The J gene is TRBJ2-7, the V gene TRBV12-3 or TRBV12-4; 7 bases are shared with TRBD2. The V gene end was trimmed by 5 bases and the J gene end by 5 bases; junction bases not matched to a gene: 6. This CDR3 spans 13 amino acids. This chain's CDR3 is CASSPSGRDEQYF. Here the CDR3 DNA reads TGTGCCAGCAGTCCTAGCGGTCGGGACGAGCAGTACTTC.

The V call is TRBV6-5, the J call TRBJ1-1, with D perhaps TRBD1 (6 bases). Germline CDR1 is MNHEY and CDR2 is SVGAGI. Trimming removed 8 bases from V and 1 base from J, with 14 bases in between. This CDR3 spans 14 amino acids. CDR3 nucleotides: TGTGCCAGCTCGATGAGAGGGGGGAACACTGAAGCTTTCTTT. Translating gives CASSMRGGNTEAFF.

The chain joins TRBV9 to TRBJ2-3, with D tentatively TRBD1 (7 bases). V dropped 4 bases and J dropped 0 bases, with 15 bases sitting between them. Germline lookup yields CDR1 SGDLS and CDR2 YYNGEE. This CDR3 has 16 amino acids. The chain's CDR3 is CASSLGGGASTDTQYF. CDR3 in DNA: TGTGCCAGCAGCCTTGGAGGGGGCGCGAGCACAGATACGCAGTATTTT.

This chain joins TRBV7-2 and TRBJ2-4; D is perhaps TRBD1 (6 bases). In germline, CDR1 is SGHTA, CDR2 FQGNSA. V lost 4 bases and J 8 bases, leaving 15 bases between the germline ends. The CDR3 is 14 amino acids. The CDR3 sequence: CASSSRGNGDIQYF. The CDR3 nucleotides are TGTGCCAGCAGCTCCAGGGGAAACGGGGACATTCAGTACTTC.

As to this clone: Other DNA sequences in this sample translate to the same CDR3. In DNA form, the CDR3 reads TGTGCCTGGAGACGGGAAAGCACAGATACGCAGTATTTT. Translated: CAWRRESTDTQYF. The rearrangement links TRBV30 to TRBJ2-3; D is perhaps TRBD2 (5 bases). V was shortened by 3 bases and J by 0 bases, with 7 bases between the two germline ends. CDR1 GTSNPN and CDR2 SVGIG come from the germline V gene (reference sequence). The CDR3 contains 13 residues.

This chain uses TRBV5-4 with TRBJ1-1; D might be TRBD1 (6 bases). The CDR3 is 14 residues long. The germline V gene has CDR1 SGHNT and CDR2 YYREEE (reference sequence). The V end was cut by 6 bases, the J end by 4 bases, with 16 bases between. CDR3 coding DNA: TGTGCCAGCATCAGGGAGGGGGGTAGCACTGAAGCTTTCTTT. It is translated as CASIREGGSTEAFF.

V and J are TRBV5-6 and TRBJ1-5, with D unresolved. Trimming removed 3 bases from V and 3 bases from J, with 19 bases in between. This CDR3 is 17 amino acids long. From germline, CDR1 is SGHDT and CDR2 YYEEEE. CDR3 in amino acids: CASSWRRGGDPNQPQHF. The CDR3, as DNA: TGTGCCAGCAGCTGGCGTCGAGGAGGAGACCCCAATCAGCCCCAGCATTTT.

This chain uses TRBV12-5 with TRBJ2-7; a weak D match, TRBD2 (5 bases). Germline V lookup: CDR1 LGHNT, CDR2 FRNRAP. The ends were cut back, 7 bases at V and 1 base at J, with 8 bases in the middle. The CDR3 loop spans 12 amino acids. The CDR3 sequence is CASVRGSYEQYF. In DNA, the CDR3 is TGTGCTAGTGTTCGAGGGTCCTACGAGCAGTACTTC.

This chain joins TRBV19 and TRBJ1-5; TRBD1 agrees at 9 bases. Trimming cost V 6 bases and J 4 bases; bases outside gene matches: 10. The CDR3 runs to 16 residues. Germline V gene lookup returns CDR1 LNHDA and CDR2 SQIVND (reference sequence). The CDR3 region has the DNA TGTGCCAGTAGCCAGGGACAGGGCCCAAGGAATCAGCCCCAGCATTTT. It encodes CASSQGQGPRNQPQHF.

This rearrangement joins TRBV9 to TRBJ2-3; no clear D gene. V dropped 0 bases and J dropped 4 bases, with 12 bases sitting between them. The CDR3 is made up of 15 amino acids. Germline V gene sequence: CDR1 SGDLS, CDR2 YYNGEE. The CDR3, as DNA: TGTGCCAGCAGCGTAGGCCTAGTCGTGGCAGATACGCAGTATTTT. It encodes CASSVGLVVADTQYF.

The chain has TRBV7-2 and TRBJ1-4, with a possible D match to TRBD1 (6 bases). Germline-derived CDR1 and CDR2 are SGHTA and FQGNSA. Deletions cut 6 bases from V and 4 bases from J, with 12 bases between. The CDR3 consists of 14 residues. CDR3 nucleotide sequence: TGTGCCAGCAGGACCGGGACAAGTAATGAAAAACTGTTTTTT. It encodes CASRTGTSNEKLFF. The full variable domain, with the rest looked up from reference TRBV7-2 and TRBJ1-4, is GAGVSQSPSNKVTEKGKDVELRCDPISGHTALYWYRQSLGQGLEFLIYFQGNSAPDKSGLPSDRFSAERTGGSVSTLTIQRTQQEDSAVYLCASRTGTSNEKLFFGSGTQLSVL.

The chain combines TRBV19 with TRBJ1-1; 7 bases map to TRBD1. Germline CDR1 reads LNHDA; CDR2 reads SQIVND (reference sequence). This CDR3 contains 14 residues. V dropped 5 bases and J dropped 1; count of bases not matched to a gene: 4. CDR3 in DNA: TGTGCCAGTAGTGCACAGGGGAGGAACACTGAAGCTTTCTTT. Encoded protein: CASSAQGRNTEAFF.

The rearrangement uses TRBV7-6 and TRBJ2-7, with 14 bases identical to TRBD2. CDR3 length: 19 amino acids. The V and J ends lost 1 base and 2 bases, in that order; junction bases with no gene match: 10. The germline CDR1 and CDR2 sequences are SGHVS and FNYEAQ. The CDR3 DNA reads as TGTGCCAGCAGCTTAGTCCCAGGGACTAGCGGGGGTGATACCTACGAGCAGTACTTC. Its protein is CASSLVPGTSGGDTYEQYF.

The chain joins TRBV7-2 to TRBJ1-5; D is uncertain. The CDR3 extends over 15 amino acids. Trimming took 1 base from V and 3 from J, leaving 10 bases between them. CDR1 and CDR2 (germline): SGHTA, FQGNSA. In nucleotides, the CDR3 is TGTGCCAGCAGCTTAGGACGGCTAGACAATCAGCCCCAGCATTTT. This encodes CASSLGRLDNQPQHF.

The chain joins TRBV28 to TRBJ2-1, with D possibly matching TRBD2 (7 bases). Germline lookup yields CDR1 MDHEN and CDR2 SYDVKM. The CDR3 is 14 residues long. V lost 5 bases, J lost 7 bases, and 15 bases lay in between. In DNA form, the CDR3 reads TGTGCCAGCAGTGACCCCCGGGGGGCAAATGAGCAGTTCTTC. As protein: CASSDPRGANEQFF.

This clone was seen a few times. Other DNA variants within this sample encode the same CDR3. V is TRBV3-1 (or the pseudogene TRBV3-2) and J is TRBJ2-7, with TRBD1 identical over 9 bases. Per germline, CDR1 LGHDT and CDR2 YNNKEL (reference sequence). The CDR3 runs to 14 residues. The J segment lost 4 bases and the V segment lost 4 bases, leaving 5 bases of the junction unmatched. CDR3 sequence reads: CASSPRDRAYEQYF. The CDR3 bases are TGTGCCAGCAGCCCTAGGGACAGGGCTTACGAGCAGTACTTC.

This sequence joins TRBV5-6 and TRBJ1-4; the D gene is possibly TRBD1 (5 bases). The V gene lost 4 bases and the J gene lost 7 bases, with 26 bases spanning the gap. The germline CDR1 and CDR2 sequences are SGHDT and YYEEEE. CDR3 size: 18 residues. CDR3 DNA sequence: TGTGCCAGCAGCCGTGGGATACACGGAGGGGTTGGAGGTGAAAAACTGTTTTTT. Amino acid sequence: CASSRGIHGGVGGEKLFF.

The chain's CDR3 is CASSWSLQETQYF. The CDR3 coding sequence is TGCGCCAGCAGCTGGAGCTTACAAGAGACCCAGTACTTC. This chain uses TRBV5-1 with TRBJ2-5; no clear D gene. Per the germline V gene, CDR1 is SGHRS and CDR2 is YFSETQ. V was clipped by 3 bases and J by 2 bases, with 8 bases between them. This CDR3 is 13 amino acids long. Full variable domain (outside the CDR3, taken from reference TRBV5-1 and TRBJ2-5): KAGVTQTPRYLIKTRGQQVTLSCSPISGHRSVSWYQQTPGQGLQFLFEYFSETQRNKGNFPGRFSGRQFSNSRSEMNVSTLELGDSALYLCASSWSLQETQYFGPGTRLLVL.

V gene TRBV19 combines with J gene TRBJ2-2, with 9 bases fitting TRBD2. The germline CDR1 and CDR2 sequences are LNHDA and SQIVND (reference sequence). The J segment lost 0 bases and the V segment lost 1 base, leaving 3 bases of the junction unmatched. The CDR3 spans 17 residues. The CDR3 is CASSIGASGANTGELFF. CDR3 nucleotides: TGTGCCAGTAGTATAGGCGCTAGCGGGGCGAACACCGGGGAGCTGTTTTTT.

This clone was seen once. The rearrangement joins TRBV21-1 to TRBJ1-5; the table's D call, TRBD1, has no DNA check behind it. TRBV21-1 is a recognized pseudogene. The CDR3 is made up of 15 amino acids. The CDR3 bases are TGTGCCAGCAGCATTCACAGGGCTTCGAATCAGCCCCAGCATTTT. It specifies CASSIHRASNQPQHF.

The V call is TRBV5-4, the J call TRBJ2-7; D is possibly TRBD1 (6 bases). Germline V CDR1 and CDR2: SGHNT, YYREEE (reference sequence). Trimming pared 3 bases from V and 0 bases from J, leaving 7 bases between. The CDR3 runs to 13 residues. The CDR3 loop reads CASSWDISYEQYF. In nucleotides, the CDR3 is TGTGCCAGCAGCTGGGACATCTCCTACGAGCAGTACTTC.

This clone occurred once. The chain's CDR3 is CAWSVTTGSGTEAFF. CDR3 DNA sequence: TGTGCCTGGAGTGTGACGACAGGGTCGGGGACTGAAGCTTTCTTT. The V call is TRBV30, the J call TRBJ1-1; 7 bases match TRBD1. This CDR3 comprises 15 residues. Germline V lookup: CDR1 GTSNPN, CDR2 SVGIG (reference sequence). The junction had 9 bases not matched to a gene; V was cut back by 0 bases and J by 5 bases. The full variable domain, in which reference TRBV30 and TRBJ1-1 provide the parts outside the CDR3, is SQTIHQWPATLVQPVGSPLSLECTVEGTSNPNLYWYRQAAGRGLQLLFYSVGIGQISSEVPQNLSASRPQDRQFILSSKKLLLSDSGFYLCAWSVTTGSGTEAFFGQGTRLTVV.

The gene calls are TRBV28 and TRBJ1-4; D is uncertain. The germline V gene has CDR1 MDHEN and CDR2 SYDVKM. The CDR3 is 15 amino acids. The germline V and J ends were trimmed by 6 bases and 4 bases, with 15 bases remaining between them. The CDR3 bases are TGTGCCAGCAGCCTAGGACTGGTCCTTAATGAAAAACTGTTTTTT. It translates to CASSLGLVLNEKLFF.